This T cell receptor (beta chain) was identified in a study of blood T cells in healthy people across ages. The study, taken as a whole, reports: Samples with more naive T cells showed higher observed beta diversity.

It was with a sample-barcoded 5' primer and a J-beta primer mix that a second PCR of roughly 7 to 12 cycles was run. The template-switch adaptor was a 5' adaptor with 12 random nucleotides. It tagged each cDNA molecule. TCRdb redid the calling of the 5' RACE reads with MiXCR, one entry per CDR3 protein. This sample has approximately 800,000 distinct CDR3 sequences; about 25% occur once, and the top ten carry roughly 3.8%. This clonotype was seen a handful of times. What it binds is unknown. This CDR3 is built from 14 residues. From germline, CDR1 is SEHNR and CDR2 FQNEAQ (reference sequence). With 0 bases removed from V and 2 bases from J, the gap between germline ends came to 7 bases. These data were also reused for a study on T cells of mothers and their children. That work contributes: For the second PCR, the M1S primer put in sample barcodes and 2-4 random nucleotides. Researchers report slightly higher, though non-significant, overlap in related mother-child pairs than in unrelated pairs.

This receptor was identified in a boy between 10 and 17 years old in good health. The genes are TRBV7-9 and TRBJ2-5, with D possibly TRBD1 on 5 matching bases. Sequencing was done on a sample of blood. The DNA for the CDR3 is TGTGCCAGCAGCTTAGCGACAGAACAAGAGACCCAGTACTTC. Amino acids: CASSLATEQETQYF.